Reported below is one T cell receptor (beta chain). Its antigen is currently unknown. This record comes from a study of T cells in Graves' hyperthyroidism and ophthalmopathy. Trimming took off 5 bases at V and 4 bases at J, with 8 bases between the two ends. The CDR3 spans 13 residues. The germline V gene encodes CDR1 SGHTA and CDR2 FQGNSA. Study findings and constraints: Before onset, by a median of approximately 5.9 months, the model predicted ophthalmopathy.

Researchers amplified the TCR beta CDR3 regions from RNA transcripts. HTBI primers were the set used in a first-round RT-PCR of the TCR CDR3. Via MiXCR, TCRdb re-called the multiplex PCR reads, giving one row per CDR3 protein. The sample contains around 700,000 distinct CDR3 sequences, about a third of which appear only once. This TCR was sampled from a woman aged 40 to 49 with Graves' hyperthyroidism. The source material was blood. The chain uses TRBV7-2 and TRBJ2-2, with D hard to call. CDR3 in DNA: TGTGCCAGCAGCCCCGGACGCACCGGGGAGCTGTTTTTT. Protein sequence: CASSPGRTGELFF.